This T cell receptor beta chain was found in a study of a mutant IDH1 vaccine in newly diagnosed glioma. About the research overall: Sex distribution of treated patients was about 60% male and about 38% female; mean age was around 40 years. Those enrolled had earlier been treated with radiotherapy, temozolomide, or both, mostly both.

Study-wide results and limits: Around 92% of patients showed vaccine-induced immune responses across multiple MHC alleles. Pseudoprogression looked unconnected to shifts in top peripheral T cell clonotypes.

For this clone: What it binds is unknown.

Time point specified: baseline, week 1 (first vaccination visit). Treatment reported: pre-vaccination baseline after standard-of-care therapy. This CDR3 region has 14 residues. Germline lookup yields CDR1 MNHEY and CDR2 SVGAGI. The V and J ends lost 4 bases and 4 bases respectively, with 11 bases between them. Sequencing was performed with immunoSEQ multiplex PCR; in TCRdb, only in-frame clones are kept and a portion is missing. The data show about 67,000 clones, around 83% seen once. The chain is built from TRBV6-5 and TRBJ1-5, with D tentatively TRBD1 (5 bases). Here the sequenced sample was peripheral blood mononuclear cells (PBMCs), taken from a glioma patient treated with radiotherapy, temozolomide or both. This TCR was recovered from a woman younger than 35 with glioma. Some clones in this sample may be carry-over from other donors' samples. The CDR3 nucleotides read TGTGCCAGCAGTTCCACTTACAGGAATCAGCCCCAGCATTTT. Protein: CASSSTYRNQPQHF.